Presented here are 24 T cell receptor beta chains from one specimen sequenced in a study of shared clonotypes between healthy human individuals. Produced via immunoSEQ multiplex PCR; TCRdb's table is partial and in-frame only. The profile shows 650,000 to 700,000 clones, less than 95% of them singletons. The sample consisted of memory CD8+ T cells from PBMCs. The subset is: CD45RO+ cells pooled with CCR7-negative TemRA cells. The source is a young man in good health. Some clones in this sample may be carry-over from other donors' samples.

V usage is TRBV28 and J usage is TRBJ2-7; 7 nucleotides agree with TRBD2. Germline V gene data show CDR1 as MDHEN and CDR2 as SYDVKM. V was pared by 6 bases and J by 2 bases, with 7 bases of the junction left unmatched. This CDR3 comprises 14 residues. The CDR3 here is CASSSSGGTYEQYF. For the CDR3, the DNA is TGTGCCAGCAGCTCTTCGGGGGGAACCTACGAGCAGTACTTC.

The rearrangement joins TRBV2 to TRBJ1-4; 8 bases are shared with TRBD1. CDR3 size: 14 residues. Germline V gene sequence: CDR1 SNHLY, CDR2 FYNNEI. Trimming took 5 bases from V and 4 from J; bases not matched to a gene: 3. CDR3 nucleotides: TGTGCCAGCAGTCGGACAGGGATTAATGAAAAACTGTTTTTT. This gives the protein CASSRTGINEKLFF.

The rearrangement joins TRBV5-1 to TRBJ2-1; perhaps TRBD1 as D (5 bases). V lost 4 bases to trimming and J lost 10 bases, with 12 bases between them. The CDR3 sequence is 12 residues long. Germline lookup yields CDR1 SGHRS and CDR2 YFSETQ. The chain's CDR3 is CASSPQGDEQFF. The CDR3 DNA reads TGCGCCAGCAGCCCCCAGGGTGACGAGCAGTTCTTC.

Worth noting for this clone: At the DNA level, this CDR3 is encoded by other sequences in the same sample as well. The CDR3 region is CASSGRQGREQYF. The DNA of the CDR3 is TGCGCCAGCAGTGGTCGTCAGGGAAGGGAGCAGTACTTC. J is TRBJ2-7 and V is TRBV10-2; weak D call: TRBD1 (5 bases). The V end was cut by 4 bases, the J end by 7 bases, with 14 bases between. This CDR3 is 13 amino acids long. Germline-derived CDR1 and CDR2 are WSHSY and SAAADI.

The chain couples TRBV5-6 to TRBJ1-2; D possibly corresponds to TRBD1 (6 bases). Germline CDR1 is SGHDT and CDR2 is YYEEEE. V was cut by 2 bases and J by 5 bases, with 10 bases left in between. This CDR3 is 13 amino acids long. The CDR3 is CASSFDQGYGYTF. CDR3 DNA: TGTGCCAGCAGCTTTGACCAGGGGTATGGCTACACCTTC.

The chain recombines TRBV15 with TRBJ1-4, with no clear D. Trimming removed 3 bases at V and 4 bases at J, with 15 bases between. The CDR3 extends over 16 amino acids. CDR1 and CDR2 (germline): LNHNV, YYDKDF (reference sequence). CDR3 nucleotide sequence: TGTGCCACCAGCAGCGATCATGGAAGAAATAATGAAAAACTGTTTTTT. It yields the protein CATSSDHGRNNEKLFF.

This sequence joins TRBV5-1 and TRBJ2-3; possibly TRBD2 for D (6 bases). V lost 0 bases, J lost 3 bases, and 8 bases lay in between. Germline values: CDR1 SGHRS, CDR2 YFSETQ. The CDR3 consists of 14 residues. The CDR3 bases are TGCGCCAGCAGCTTGGGCCGGGAGACAGATACGCAGTATTTT. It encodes CASSLGRETDTQYF.

The CDR3 DNA follows: TGTGCCAGCAGTCATCTACAGGATAGCAATCAGCCCCAGCATTTT. Translating it yields CASSHLQDSNQPQHF. This sequence joins TRBV28 and TRBJ1-5; a weak D match, TRBD1 (5 bases). V was trimmed by 5 bases and J by 0 bases, leaving 11 bases between them. The CDR3 has 15 amino acids. CDR1 and CDR2 (germline): MDHEN, SYDVKM.

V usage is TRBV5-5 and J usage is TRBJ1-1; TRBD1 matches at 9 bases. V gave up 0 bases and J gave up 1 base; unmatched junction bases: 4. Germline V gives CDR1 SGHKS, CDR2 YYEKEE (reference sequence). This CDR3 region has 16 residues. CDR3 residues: CASSLVRTGENTEAFF. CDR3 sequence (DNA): TGTGCCAGCAGCTTGGTGCGGACAGGGGAGAACACTGAAGCTTTCTTT.

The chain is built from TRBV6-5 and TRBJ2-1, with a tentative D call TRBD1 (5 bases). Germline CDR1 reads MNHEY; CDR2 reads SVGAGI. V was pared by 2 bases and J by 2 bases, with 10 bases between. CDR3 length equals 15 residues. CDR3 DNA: TGTGCCAGCAGTTACGGACAAGATACCTACAATGAGCAGTTCTTC. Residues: CASSYGQDTYNEQFF.

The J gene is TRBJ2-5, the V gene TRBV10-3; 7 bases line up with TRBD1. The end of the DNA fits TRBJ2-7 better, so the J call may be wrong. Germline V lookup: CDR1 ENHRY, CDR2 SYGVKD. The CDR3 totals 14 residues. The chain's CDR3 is CAISEGQASYEQYF. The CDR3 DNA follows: TGTGCCATCAGTGAAGGACAGGCCTCCTACGAGCAGTACTTC.

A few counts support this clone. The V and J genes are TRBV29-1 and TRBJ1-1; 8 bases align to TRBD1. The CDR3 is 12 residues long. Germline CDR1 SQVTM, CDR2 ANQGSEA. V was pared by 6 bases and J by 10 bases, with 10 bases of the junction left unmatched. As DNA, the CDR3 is TGCAGCGTCACCGACAGGGGCCGAGGAGCTTTCTTT. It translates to CSVTDRGRGAFF.

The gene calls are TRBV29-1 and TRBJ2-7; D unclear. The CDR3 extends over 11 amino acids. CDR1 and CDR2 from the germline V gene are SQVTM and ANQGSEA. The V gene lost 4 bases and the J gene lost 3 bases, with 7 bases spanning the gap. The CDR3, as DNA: TGCAGCGTTGTGGTCTACTACGAGCAGTACTTC. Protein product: CSVVVYYEQYF.

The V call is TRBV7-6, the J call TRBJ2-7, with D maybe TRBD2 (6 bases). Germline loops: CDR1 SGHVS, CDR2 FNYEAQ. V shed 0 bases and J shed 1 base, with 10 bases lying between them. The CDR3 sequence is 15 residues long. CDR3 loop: CASSLAVGGSYEQYF. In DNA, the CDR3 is TGTGCCAGCAGCTTAGCCGTCGGGGGATCCTACGAGCAGTACTTC.

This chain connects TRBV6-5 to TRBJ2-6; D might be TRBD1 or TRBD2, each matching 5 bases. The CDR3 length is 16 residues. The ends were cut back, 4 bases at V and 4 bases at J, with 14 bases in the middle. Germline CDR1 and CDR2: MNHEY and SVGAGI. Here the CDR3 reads CASSSTPGTGANVLTF. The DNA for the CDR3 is TGTGCCAGCAGTTCCACCCCAGGGACCGGGGCCAACGTCCTGACTTTC.

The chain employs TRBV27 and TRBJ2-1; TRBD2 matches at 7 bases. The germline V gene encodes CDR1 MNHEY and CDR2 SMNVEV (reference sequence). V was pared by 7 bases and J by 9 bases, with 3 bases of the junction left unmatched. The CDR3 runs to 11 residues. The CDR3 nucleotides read TGTGCCAGCACCGGGGGGTTTGAGCAGTTCTTC. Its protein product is CASTGGFEQFF.

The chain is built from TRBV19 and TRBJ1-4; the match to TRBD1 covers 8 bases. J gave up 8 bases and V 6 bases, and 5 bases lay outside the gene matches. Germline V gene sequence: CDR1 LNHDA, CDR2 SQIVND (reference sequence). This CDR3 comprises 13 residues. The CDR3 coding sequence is TGTGCCAGTAGCGGACAGGGTTCGGAAAAACTGTTTTTT. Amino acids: CASSGQGSEKLFF.

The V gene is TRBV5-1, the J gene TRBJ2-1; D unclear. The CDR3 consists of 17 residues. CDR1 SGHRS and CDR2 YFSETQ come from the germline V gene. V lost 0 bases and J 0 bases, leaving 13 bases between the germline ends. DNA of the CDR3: TGCGCCAGCAGCTTGGCTGGGGTCCCAAGCTCCTACAATGAGCAGTTCTTC. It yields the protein CASSLAGVPSSYNEQFF.

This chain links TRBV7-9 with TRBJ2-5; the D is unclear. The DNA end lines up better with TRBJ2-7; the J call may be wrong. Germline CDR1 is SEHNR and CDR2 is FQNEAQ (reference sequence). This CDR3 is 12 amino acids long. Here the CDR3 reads CASSYGPDEQYF. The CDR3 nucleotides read TGTGCCAGCAGCTACGGGCCGGACGAGCAGTACTTC.

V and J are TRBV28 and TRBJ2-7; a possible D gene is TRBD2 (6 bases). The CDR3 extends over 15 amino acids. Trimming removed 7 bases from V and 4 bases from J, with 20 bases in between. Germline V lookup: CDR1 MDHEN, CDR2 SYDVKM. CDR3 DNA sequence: TGTGCCAGCACCACCCGCGCGGGACGCCAGTACGAGCAGTACTTC. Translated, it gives CASTTRAGRQYEQYF.

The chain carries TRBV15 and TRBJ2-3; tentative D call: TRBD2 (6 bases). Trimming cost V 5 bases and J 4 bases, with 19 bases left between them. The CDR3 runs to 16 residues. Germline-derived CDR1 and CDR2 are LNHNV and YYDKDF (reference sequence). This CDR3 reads CATSYSLAAPADTQYF. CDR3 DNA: TGTGCCACCAGCTACTCTTTAGCGGCACCCGCAGATACGCAGTATTTT.

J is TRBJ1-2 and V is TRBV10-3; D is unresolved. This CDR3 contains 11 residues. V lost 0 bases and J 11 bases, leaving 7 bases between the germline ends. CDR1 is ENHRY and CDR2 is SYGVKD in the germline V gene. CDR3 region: CAISESGKYTF. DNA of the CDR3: TGTGCCATCAGTGAGTCGGGCAAGTACACCTTC.

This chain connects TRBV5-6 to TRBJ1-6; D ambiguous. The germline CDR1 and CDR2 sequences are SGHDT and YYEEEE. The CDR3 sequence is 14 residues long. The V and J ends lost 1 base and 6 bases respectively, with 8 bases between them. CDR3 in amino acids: CASSLRASNSPLHF. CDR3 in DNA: TGTGCCAGCAGCTTGAGAGCCAGTAATTCACCCCTCCACTTT.

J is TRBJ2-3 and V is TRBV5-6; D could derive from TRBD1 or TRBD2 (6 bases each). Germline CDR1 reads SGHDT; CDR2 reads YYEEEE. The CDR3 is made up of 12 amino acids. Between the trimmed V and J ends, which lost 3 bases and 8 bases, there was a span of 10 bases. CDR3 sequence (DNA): TGTGCCAGCAGCTCGGGGGCCTCTACGCAGTATTTT. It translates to CASSSGASTQYF.